These T cell receptor beta chains were read from a single sample in a study of T cell clonotyping in hematopoietic cell transplantation. Clones were read by immunoSEQ multiplex PCR, and TCRdb kept only the in-frame ones, dropping some. The data contain tens of thousands of clones, 84% of them seen just once; the ten biggest clones take up nearly 25%. Sample: peripheral blood mononuclear cells, taken before stem cell transplant. The receptors stem from a woman aged 55-70 years with acute myeloid leukemia. Some clones in this sample may be carry-over from other donors' samples. Each CDR3 is given with its conserved first and last residue. D genes are given only for firm matches. Clone size is shown for a subset of rows, as once, few, many or a class of expanded clone.

>TRBJ1-2|-|TRBV5-4|-
CASSLGPGYTF
TGTGCCAGCAGCTTGGGTCCCGGCTACACCTTC
>TRBJ2-7|-|TRBV7-9|TRBD2
CASSLGLAGVFEQYF
TGTGCCAGCAGCTTGGGACTAGCGGGAGTCTTCGAGCAGTACTTC
>TRBJ2-5|-|TRBV6-6|TRBD1
CASRTNRGRWETQYF
TGTGCCAGCAGGACGAACAGGGGGCGGTGGGAGACCCAGTACTTC
>TRBJ2-1|-|TRBV28|-
CASSLGNSYNEQFF
TGTGCCAGCAGTTTAGGGAACTCCTACAATGAGCAGTTCTTC
>TRBJ2-2|-|TRBV7-2|TRBD2
CASSLSSGGYTGELFF
TGTGCCAGCAGCTTATCTAGCGGGGGGTACACCGGGGAGCTGTTTTTT
>TRBJ2-3|-|TRBV20-1|-
CSASPDTQYF
TGCAGTGCTAGCCCCGATACGCAGTATTTT
>TRBJ1-3|-|TRBV5-1|-
CASSLEDVGATGHSGNTIYF
TGCGCCAGCAGCTTGGAGGATGTGGGTGCGACAGGCCACTCTGGAAACACCATATATTTT
>TRBJ1-1|-|TRBV7-6|-
CASSLGGVMNTEAFF
TGTGCCAGCAGCTTAGGAGGGGTCATGAACACTGAAGCTTTCTTT
>TRBJ1-6|-|TRBV5-6|-
CASSLDTSSYNSPLHF
TGTGCCAGCAGCTTAGACACGAGCTCCTATAATTCACCCCTCCACTTT
>TRBJ2-1|-|TRBV14|TRBD2
CASSQELRSGRRNEQFF
TGTGCCAGCAGCCAAGAGTTGAGGAGCGGGAGAAGGAATGAGCAGTTCTTC
>TRBJ1-5|-|TRBV28|TRBD1
CASSQGTGVVQPQHF
TGTGCCAGCAGCCAAGGGACAGGGGTAGTTCAGCCCCAGCATTTT
>TRBJ1-2|few|TRBV2|-
CASSWGQTRGYTF
TGTGCCAGCAGTTGGGGACAAACGCGTGGCTACACCTTC
>TRBJ2-7|-|TRBV7-2|-
CASSLGLEYSYEQYF
TGTGCCAGCAGCTTAGGACTAGAATACTCCTACGAGCAGTACTTC
>TRBJ2-1|once|TRBV7-3|-
CASSSGPYSYNEQFF
TGTGCCAGCAGCTCCGGCCCATACTCCTACAATGAGCAGTTCTTC
>TRBJ1-4|-|TRBV5-5|-
CASSLNPNEKLFF
TGTGCCAGCAGCTTGAATCCGAATGAAAAACTGTTTTTT
>TRBJ1-3|-|TRBV5-4|TRBD1
CASRKQGAGNTIYF
TGTGCCAGCAGAAAACAGGGGGCTGGAAACACCATATATTTT
>TRBJ2-5|-|TRBV4-3|-
CASSQEGPWEGGQETQYF
TGCGCCAGCAGCCAAGAAGGACCATGGGAGGGGGGGCAAGAGACCCAGTACTTC
>TRBJ1-2|-|TRBV4-1|-
CASSQDRNYGYTF
TGCGCCAGCAGCCAAGATAGGAACTATGGCTACACCTTC
>TRBJ1-5|-|TRBV28|TRBD1
CASSLTGRFDQPQHF
TGTGCCAGCAGTCTGACAGGGAGGTTCGATCAGCCCCAGCATTTT
>TRBJ2-7|once|TRBV10-2|TRBD2
CASSEPTSGSSGGEQYF
TGCGCCAGCAGTGAGCCGACTAGCGGTTCTTCAGGGGGCGAGCAGTACTTC
>TRBJ2-7|-|TRBV11-2|TRBD1
CASSLVGGDRGSYEQYF
TGTGCCAGCAGCTTAGTTGGGGGGGACAGGGGGTCCTACGAGCAGTACTTC
>TRBJ2-2|-|TRBV4-3|-
CASSLGGAASNTGELFF
TGCGCCAGCAGCCTGGGTGGGGCCGCATCGAACACCGGGGAGCTGTTTTTT
>TRBJ1-1|-|TRBV28|-
CASSLARAEAFF
TGTGCCAGCAGTTTGGCCCGGGCTGAAGCTTTCTTT
>TRBJ1-1|-|TRBV5-1|-
CASSPGGAGNTEAFF
TGCGCCAGCAGCCCCGGAGGGGCAGGGAACACTGAAGCTTTCTTT
>TRBJ2-2|-|TRBV6-1|TRBD1
CASSVTGTGELFF
TGTGCCAGCAGTGTGACAGGGACCGGGGAGCTGTTTTTT
>TRBJ2-1|-|TRBV13|-
CASSLGGPEGEQFF
TGTGCCAGCAGCTTAGGAGGCCCAGAGGGTGAGCAGTTCTTC
>TRBJ2-3|-|TRBV6-5|-
CASRRGPSTDTQYF
TGTGCCAGCAGGCGAGGGCCTAGCACAGATACGCAGTATTTT
>TRBJ2-1|-|TRBV7-9|-
CASSSRVTSSYNEQFF
TGTGCCAGCAGCTCCCGAGTGACTAGCTCCTACAATGAGCAGTTCTTC
>TRBJ2-1|-|TRBV4-3|TRBD2
CASSLRTSPYNEQFF
TGCGCCAGCAGCCTTCGGACTAGCCCCTACAATGAGCAGTTCTTC
>TRBJ2-5|-|TRBV5-4|-
CASSFGGQETQYF
TGTGCCAGCAGCTTCGGGGGCCAAGAGACCCAGTACTTC
>TRBJ2-2|-|TRBV9|-
CASSVATGELFF
TGTGCCAGCAGCGTAGCTACCGGGGAGCTGTTTTTT
>TRBJ1-4|once|TRBV4-3|-
CASSRNRGGTNEKLFF
TGCGCCAGCAGCCGAAACCGCGGGGGAACTAATGAAAAACTGTTTTTT
>TRBJ2-7|-|TRBV6-6|-
CASNRNLGEQYF
TGTGCCAGCAACCGGAACCTGGGAGAGCAGTACTTC
>TRBJ2-7|few|TRBV10-3|-
CAIGLDSSYEQYF
TGTGCCATCGGCCTAGACAGTTCCTACGAGCAGTACTTC
>TRBJ1-1|few|TRBV10-3|-
CAISLQGNTEAFF
TGTGCCATCAGTCTACAGGGGAACACTGAAGCTTTCTTT
>TRBJ2-5|-|TRBV19|-
CASSRLNQETQYF
TGTGCCAGTAGCCGGTTGAACCAAGAGACCCAGTACTTC
>TRBJ2-7|-|TRBV6-4|TRBD2
CASTMTSGNFGYYEQYF
TGTGCCAGCACGATGACTAGCGGTAACTTTGGGTACTACGAGCAGTACTTC
>TRBJ2-7|-|TRBV23-1|TRBD2
CASSQHQRGPYEQYF
TGCGCCAGCAGTCAACACCAGCGGGGGCCCTACGAGCAGTACTTC
>TRBJ1-3|-|TRBV7-9|-
CASSLAPGERSGNTIYF
TGTGCCAGCAGCTTAGCCCCAGGCGAGCGCTCTGGAAACACCATATATTTT
>TRBJ1-5|few|TRBV2|-
CASNPRSGGWHQPQHF
TGTGCCAGCAACCCCCGATCTGGAGGGTGGCATCAGCCCCAGCATTTT
>TRBJ2-3|-|TRBV5-6|TRBD2
CASTPLLAGGLDTQYF
TGTGCCAGCACCCCCTTGCTAGCGGGAGGGTTAGATACGCAGTATTTT
>TRBJ1-3|-|TRBV19|-
CASSAVNTIYF
TGTGCCAGTAGTGCCGTAAACACCATATATTTT
>TRBJ1-2|-|TRBV6-5|TRBD1
CASSLTGGGGGYTF
TGTGCCAGCAGTTTGACAGGGGGCGGGGGTGGCTACACCTTC
>TRBJ2-2|-|TRBV11-3|-
CASSLGAEHGELFF
TGTGCCAGCAGCTTAGGGGCCGAGCACGGGGAGCTGTTTTTT
>TRBJ2-5|-|TRBV10-3|TRBD1
CASWTGQDLETQYF
TGTGCCAGCTGGACGGGACAGGACTTAGAGACCCAGTACTTC
>TRBJ2-7|few|TRBV5-1|TRBD2
CASSLTGGPYEQYF
TGCGCCAGCAGCTTAACGGGGGGGCCCTACGAGCAGTACTTC
>TRBJ1-1|-|TRBV4-1|-
CASSQGRQAPEAFF
TGCGCCAGCAGCCAAGGAAGACAGGCCCCTGAAGCTTTCTTT
>TRBJ2-7|-|TRBV7-2|TRBD2
CASSFQRESYEQYF
TGTGCCAGCAGCTTCCAGCGGGAGAGCTACGAGCAGTACTTC
>TRBJ2-7|-|TRBV11-2|TRBD2
CASTGGSGRYEQYF
TGTGCCAGTACAGGGGGTAGCGGGAGGTACGAGCAGTACTTC
>TRBJ2-7|-|TRBV20-1|-
CSAKSYEQYF
TGCAGTGCTAAGTCCTACGAGCAGTACTTC